This is a list of T cell receptor beta chains from one sample in a study of blood T cell repertoires in COVID-19. Sequenced by immunoSEQ multiplex PCR; TCRdb stores in-frame clones only, minus some. The sample has 110,000 to 150,000 clones; roughly four fifths are singletons. Sample: peripheral blood. These receptors were obtained from a human donor in a cohort sampled during active COVID-19. CDR3s include the opening cysteine and the closing phenylalanine or tryptophan. Each record gives: D gene, clone size, J gene, V gene, CDR3 DNA, CDR3 protein. The D gene is left open where the match is weak. Where a row states a size, it is once, few, many or the class of an expanded clone; other rows omit it.

>.|few|TRBJ2-5|TRBV7-9
TGTGCCAGCAGCTCCGGGAGCAGACCCCAAGAGACCCAGTACTTC
CASSSGSRPQETQYF
>.|.|TRBJ1-1|TRBV5-4
TGTGCCAGCAGCTTGGGGCGGTCGAACACTGAAGCTTTCTTT
CASSLGRSNTEAFF
>TRBD1|.|TRBJ2-7|TRBV4-3
TGCGCCAGCAGCCAAGCTGACAGGGGCTCCTACGAGCAGTACTTC
CASSQADRGSYEQYF
>TRBD1|.|TRBJ1-1|TRBV7-6
TGTGCCAGCATCAACGTGCCGGGACAGGGGAGGGAGGGTACTGAAGCTTTCTTT
CASINVPGQGREGTEAFF
>TRBD1|once|TRBJ1-6|TRBV30
TGTGCCTGGAGTGTCGTCAGGGGGAGTTCACCCCTCCACTTT
CAWSVVRGSSPLHF
>TRBD1|.|TRBJ1-5|TRBV3-1/TRBV3-2
TGTGCCAGCAGTCGCCGGGACAGGGGGTGGCAGCCCCAGCATTTT
CASSRRDRGWQPQHF
>.|once|TRBJ2-1|TRBV5-1
TGCGCCAGCACCCGAGAAGCTTCCTACAATGAGCAGTTCTTC
CASTREASYNEQFF
>.|once|TRBJ2-7|TRBV11-3
TGTGCCAGCAGACAGGGTGCGGACTCCTACGAGCAGTACTTC
CASRQGADSYEQYF
>.|.|TRBJ2-5|TRBV3-1/TRBV3-2
TGTGCCAGCAGCCAAGAGGGACTGGGGAAAGAGACCCAGTACTTC
CASSQEGLGKETQYF
>.|.|TRBJ1-1|TRBV7-3
TGTGCCAGCAGCTCAGGGTTTTCGAACACTGAAGCTTTCTTT
CASSSGFSNTEAFF
>.|.|TRBJ1-3|TRBV3-1/TRBV3-2
TGTGCCAGCAGCCAAGCTACCGTCGTTCGCACCATATATTTT
CASSQATVVRTIYF
>.|.|TRBJ2-5|TRBV3-1/TRBV3-2
TGTGCCAGCACGGTCTCGGGGTTCCAAGAGACCCAGTACTTC
CASTVSGFQETQYF
>TRBD1|.|TRBJ2-1|TRBV7-8
TGTGCCAGCAGACAGGACAGGGGGGGCCACAATGAGCAGTTCTTC
CASRQDRGGHNEQFF
>TRBD1|.|TRBJ1-5|TRBV6-5
TGTGCCAGCAGCGCAAAAACAGGGGGCAATCAGCCCCAGCATTTT
CASSAKTGGNQPQHF
>TRBD1|.|TRBJ2-6|TRBV27
TGTGCCAGCAGACCCGACAGGGGATCCGGGGCCAACGTCCTGACTTTC
CASRPDRGSGANVLTF
>TRBD1|.|TRBJ2-7|TRBV23-1
TGCGCCAGCCGGGACAGGGGACCCCACGAGCAGTACTTC
CASRDRGPHEQYF
>TRBD1|.|TRBJ2-7|TRBV14
TGTGCCAGCAGCCGAGAACAGGGGGCTCTCGACGAGCAGTACTTC
CASSREQGALDEQYF
>.|few|TRBJ2-1|TRBV7-3
TGTGCCAGCAGCCCCTTGGGAGCGGCCAGCTCCTACAATGAGCAGTTCTTC
CASSPLGAASSYNEQFF
>.|.|TRBJ2-3|TRBV5-1
TGCGCCAGCAGCGGCGCGGGGCGTTCTAGCACAGATACGCAGTATTTT
CASSGAGRSSTDTQYF
>.|.|TRBJ2-7|TRBV30
TGTGCCTGGAGCCCGACACCCACCTACGAGCAGTACTTC
CAWSPTPTYEQYF
>.|.|TRBJ1-6|TRBV20-1
TGCAGTGCTAGTCAGGGAACTTCACCCCTCCACTTT
CSASQGTSPLHF
>.|.|TRBJ1-2|TRBV19
TGTGCCAGTAACAGGGTAGGGGACTATGGCTACACCTTC
CASNRVGDYGYTF
>.|.|TRBJ2-7|TRBV10-3
TGTGCCATCAGTCAAAACAGGGCCTACTATTCCGAGCAGTACTTC
CAISQNRAYYSEQYF
>TRBD2|many|TRBJ2-2|TRBV11-2
TGTGCCAGCAGCCACGGGACTATCGCCGGGGAGCTGTTTTTT
CASSHGTIAGELFF
>.|.|TRBJ2-1|TRBV9
TGTGCCAGCAGCGTACGGGGAGGGGGGACTGTATACAATGAGCAGTTCTTC
CASSVRGGGTVYNEQFF
>TRBD1|.|TRBJ2-5|TRBV5-1
TGCGCCAGCAGCTTGGTAGGGGCAGGGGGCCAAGAGACCCAGTACTTC
CASSLVGAGGQETQYF
>TRBD2|.|TRBJ2-3|TRBV9
TGTGCCAGCAGCGAGACTAGCGGTGATGCAGCAGATACGCAGTATTTT
CASSETSGDAADTQYF
>.|few|TRBJ2-2|TRBV19
TGTGCCAGTAGTATAGAGGGCCCCGGGGAGCTGTTTTTT
CASSIEGPGELFF
>TRBD1|.|TRBJ1-5|TRBV7-8
TGTGCCAGCAGCTTAGGGACAGGCCGGGGCAATCAGCCCCAGCATTTT
CASSLGTGRGNQPQHF
>TRBD1|.|TRBJ1-5|TRBV19
TGTGCCAGTAGTCCGGGACAGTTTTCCACCGGGAGCAATCAGCCCCAGCATTTT
CASSPGQFSTGSNQPQHF
>TRBD2|.|TRBJ2-3|TRBV20-1
TGCAGTGCTAGTCCATCGGGTCGGGGGGGAAGCACAGATACGCAGTATTTT
CSASPSGRGGSTDTQYF
>.|.|TRBJ2-7|TRBV19
TGTGCCAGTAGTATAGGAACAGATTCCTACGAGCAGTACTTC
CASSIGTDSYEQYF
>.|once|TRBJ1-2|TRBV12-3/TRBV12-4
TGTGCCAGCAGTTTATACAGAAACTATGGCTACACCTTC
CASSLYRNYGYTF
>.|.|TRBJ1-3|TRBV6-5
TGTGCCAGCATCGACAGTGGAAACACCATATATTTT
CASIDSGNTIYF
>.|.|TRBJ1-5|TRBV7-9
TGTGCCACCCCACGGGGGAGTCAAGTATCAGATCAGCCCCAGCATTTT
CATPRGSQVSDQPQHF
>TRBD1|.|TRBJ1-5|TRBV5-8
TGTGCCAGCAGCAGTTACGTTCAGGGGGCTGGCAATCAGCCCCAGCATTTT
CASSSYVQGAGNQPQHF
>.|few|TRBJ1-6|TRBV6-2/TRBV6-3
TGTGCCAGCAGTTCGCGGCGGGGGGCTGTGTCCTATAATTCACCCCTCCACTTT
CASSSRRGAVSYNSPLHF
>.|.|TRBJ2-5|TRBV19
TGTGCCAGTAGTAGCAGGCCTCAAGAGACCCAGTACTTC
CASSSRPQETQYF
>TRBD1|.|TRBJ1-5|TRBV7-2
TGTGCCAGCAGCGCCGACAGGGGTGGCAATCAGCCCCAGCATTTT
CASSADRGGNQPQHF
>TRBD2|.|TRBJ2-2|TRBV11-3
TGTGCCAGCAGCGGACTAGCGGGGGCCGGGGAGCTGTTTTTT
CASSGLAGAGELFF
>TRBD1|.|TRBJ2-7|TRBV5-6
TGTGCCAGCAGCTCAACGGACAGGTTTTCCTACGAGCAGTACTTC
CASSSTDRFSYEQYF
>.|.|TRBJ1-6|TRBV9
TGTGCCAGCAGCCCCAGGACGGGAGGAAATTCACCCCTCCACTTT
CASSPRTGGNSPLHF
>TRBD1|.|TRBJ1-1|TRBV5-5
TGTGCCAGCAGTCAGAAGGGGGCCGGTGAAGCTTTCTTT
CASSQKGAGEAFF
>TRBD2|.|TRBJ2-5|TRBV3-1/TRBV3-2
TGTGCCAGCGGGGGACTAGCGGACCAAGAGACCCAGTACTTC
CASGGLADQETQYF
>.|.|TRBJ2-2|TRBV5-4
TGTGCCAGCAGTCGGAAGGGGGGGGACACCGGGGAGCTGTTTTTT
CASSRKGGDTGELFF
>TRBD2|.|TRBJ2-2|TRBV4-1
TGCGCCAGCAGCCAAGATAACCGACTAGCGGGACCCACCGGGGAGCTGTTTTTT
CASSQDNRLAGPTGELFF
>TRBD1|once|TRBJ1-5|TRBV6-5
TGTGCCAGCAGTCGGGACAGGTGGCTTAGTCAGCCCCAGCATTTT
CASSRDRWLSQPQHF
>TRBD2|.|TRBJ2-2|TRBV7-2
TGTGCCAGCAGCATCCCTAGCGGGGATGTCACCGGGGAGCTGTTTTTT
CASSIPSGDVTGELFF
>TRBD1|.|TRBJ2-2|TRBV9
TGTGCCAGCAGCGACAGGGGCACCGGGGAGCTGTTTTTT
CASSDRGTGELFF
>.|.|TRBJ1-1|TRBV5-4
TGTGCCAGCAGAATTGGGGGCAGGATGAACACTGAAGCTTTCTTT
CASRIGGRMNTEAFF
>.|.|TRBJ1-3|TRBV12-3/TRBV12-4
TGTGCCAGCACCGGGTTTTCGGGAAACACCATATATTTT
CASTGFSGNTIYF
>.|once|TRBJ2-3|TRBV5-1
TGCGCCAGCTATCGTCTAGCCGGAGATACGCAGTATTTT
CASYRLAGDTQYF
>.|.|TRBJ2-1|TRBV5-1
TGCGCCAGCAGCTCGATTATGGGGCAGTACAATGAGCAGTTCTTC
CASSSIMGQYNEQFF
>TRBD1|.|TRBJ2-5|TRBV6-6
TGTGCCAGCAGTCGATCCGGGACAGGGGGCGTCGGAGAGACCCAGTACTTC
CASSRSGTGGVGETQYF
>TRBD2|once|TRBJ2-7|TRBV2
TGTGCCCGAGGTACGGGGGGGGAGCAGTACTTC
CARGTGGEQYF
>TRBD1|.|TRBJ2-2|TRBV5-8
TGTGCCAGCACCCCCTGGACAGGGAACACCGGGGAGCTGTTTTTT
CASTPWTGNTGELFF
>TRBD1|.|TRBJ1-2|TRBV27
TGTGCCAGCAGTCTCCGACAGGGGGCCCTCTATGGCTACACCTTC
CASSLRQGALYGYTF
>.|.|TRBJ2-7|TRBV4-1
TGCGCCAGCAGCCAAGCGATTGACGGGGGGCCGGGAGGCTACGAGCAGTACTTC
CASSQAIDGGPGGYEQYF
>.|.|TRBJ2-5|TRBV6-5
TGTGCCAGCAGAACCCCCCTAGGAGGGCAAGAGACCCAGTACTTC
CASRTPLGGQETQYF